These 20 T cell receptor beta chains share one sample of origin, sequenced in a study of blood T cell repertoires in COVID-19. Some clones are missing from TCRdb's copy, which holds only in-frame ones; the method was immunoSEQ multiplex PCR. The table includes some 300,000 clones, roughly 89% detected once. Sample: PBMCs or T cells enriched from blood (not recorded which). These receptors were taken from a woman between 25 and 40 years old who had recovered from COVID-19.

The V call is TRBV9, the J call TRBJ2-1; D is uncertain. Trimming removed 7 bases at V and 2 bases at J, with 7 bases between. This CDR3 has 12 residues. CDR1 and CDR2 from the germline V gene are SGDLS and YYNGEE. The DNA of the CDR3 is TGTGCCAGCGGCCCGCCCTACAATGAGCAGTTCTTC. This gives the protein CASGPPYNEQFF.

This rearrangement joins TRBV7-9 to TRBJ2-2; 13 nucleotides line up with TRBD2. The CDR3 has 18 amino acids. From germline, CDR1 is SEHNR and CDR2 FQNEAQ (reference sequence). With V trimmed by 5 bases and J by 0 bases, 6 bases remained unmatched. The DNA of the CDR3 is TGTGCCAGCAGCCATCGACTAGCGGGAGGATCGAACACCGGGGAGCTGTTTTTT. Amino acid sequence: CASSHRLAGGSNTGELFF.

A single count supports this clone. V and J are TRBV9 and TRBJ1-4; D may be TRBD1 (5 bases). In germline, CDR1 is SGDLS, CDR2 YYNGEE. The CDR3 length is 15 residues. V was cut by 1 base and J by 8 bases, with 15 bases left in between. This CDR3 is CASSVSAGPGEKLFF. Written as DNA, the CDR3 is TGTGCCAGCAGCGTATCCGCAGGGCCTGGGGAAAAACTGTTTTTT.

The chain has TRBV15 and TRBJ1-2; tentatively, D is TRBD1 (5 bases). Between the trimmed V and J ends, which lost 3 bases and 5 bases, there was a span of 10 bases. This CDR3 region has 13 residues. Germline values: CDR1 LNHNV, CDR2 YYDKDF (reference sequence). CDR3 sequence reads: CATSSDRQYGYTF. CDR3 nucleotide sequence: TGTGCCACCAGCAGTGACAGACAGTATGGCTACACCTTC.

The V and J genes are TRBV6-5 and TRBJ2-2; the D gene is possibly TRBD1 (5 bases). Germline CDR1 is MNHEY and CDR2 is SVGAGI. The CDR3 runs to 15 residues. Trimming left V 5 bases short and J 3 bases short, with 13 bases between. The CDR3 DNA sequence: TGTGCCAGCAGTCTCCAGCAGGGTCACACCGGGGAGCTGTTTTTT. This translates into CASSLQQGHTGELFF.

Remarks on this clone: The sample contains more than one DNA sequence encoding this CDR3. The V call is TRBV7-2, the J call TRBJ1-2; D gene unclear. Per the germline V gene, CDR1 is SGHTA and CDR2 is FQGNSA. The CDR3 spans 13 residues. V dropped 1 base and J dropped 2 bases, with 5 bases sitting between them. CDR3 sequence (DNA): TGTGCCAGCAGCTTAGATAGCAACTATGGCTACACCTTC. Protein product: CASSLDSNYGYTF.

The chain has TRBV19 and TRBJ1-1; D is unclear. There are 13 residues in the CDR3. Germline values: CDR1 LNHDA, CDR2 SQIVND (reference sequence). V dropped 9 bases and J dropped 3 bases, with 14 bases sitting between them. Here the CDR3 DNA reads TGTGCCAGCGGGTGGGAGTTGGACACTGAAGCTTTCTTT. It specifies CASGWELDTEAFF. The full variable domain, in which reference TRBV19 and TRBJ1-1 provide the parts outside the CDR3, is DGGITQSPKYLFRKEGQNVTLSCEQNLNHDAMYWYRQDPGQGLRLIYYSQIVNDFQKGDIAEGYSVSREKKESFPLTVTSAQKNPTAFYLCASGWELDTEAFFGQGTRLTVV.

This chain joins TRBV23-1 and TRBJ2-7; D might be TRBD2 (5 bases). TRBV23-1 is marked as an open reading frame, function uncertain. This CDR3 is 17 amino acids long. V was trimmed by 7 bases and J by 2 bases, leaving 24 bases between them. The CDR3 protein is CASKRPRSRTSAYEQYF. The CDR3 DNA reads TGCGCCAGCAAGCGGCCGAGGAGTCGGACGAGTGCCTACGAGCAGTACTTC.

This rearrangement joins TRBV18 to TRBJ2-2, with 8 bases matching TRBD1. V trimming: 2 bases; J trimming: 6 bases; junction bases outside the gene matches: 5. Per the germline V gene, CDR1 is KGHSH and CDR2 is LQKENI. This CDR3 region has 15 residues. In nucleotides, the CDR3 is TGTGCCAGCTCACCAGAGCAGGGGGCTTCCGGGGAGCTGTTTTTT. Protein product: CASSPEQGASGELFF.

The chain employs TRBV30 and TRBJ2-5; 11 bases agree with TRBD2. The V gene end was trimmed by 3 bases and the J gene end by 3 bases; junction bases not matched to a gene: 6. The length of the CDR3 is 15 residues. Germline CDR1 GTSNPN, CDR2 SVGIG (reference sequence). The CDR3 DNA follows: TGTGCCTGGAGGGCGGGACTAGCGGCTAAAGAGACCCAGTACTTC. It yields the protein CAWRAGLAAKETQYF.

This sequence joins TRBV3-1 (or the pseudogene TRBV3-2) and TRBJ1-3; D is undetermined. The germline V gene encodes CDR1 LGHDT and CDR2 YNNKEL (reference sequence). The CDR3 loop spans 16 amino acids. V was cut by 4 bases and J by 4 bases, with 17 bases left in between. Written as DNA, the CDR3 is TGTGCCAGCAGCCCATACACCGGGGTATCCGGAAACACCATATATTTT. This gives the protein CASSPYTGVSGNTIYF.

This chain uses TRBV18 with TRBJ2-7; 13 nucleotides agree with TRBD2. Losses at the gene ends were 2 bases for V and 3 bases for J; bases not matched to a gene: 7. The CDR3 is 17 residues long. Germline values: CDR1 KGHSH, CDR2 LQKENI. DNA for the CDR3: TGTGCCAGCTCACCAGGGACAGGGACTAGCGGGATCTACGAGCAGTACTTC. This codes for CASSPGTGTSGIYEQYF.

V usage is TRBV15 and J usage is TRBJ2-1, with TRBD1 as a possible D gene (6 bases). This CDR3 has 15 residues. Germline V CDR1 and CDR2: LNHNV, YYDKDF (reference sequence). The V and J ends lost 0 bases and 2 bases respectively, with 8 bases between them. For the CDR3, the DNA is TGTGCCACCAGCAGAGATCAGGGGCCCTACAATGAGCAGTTCTTC. Protein product: CATSRDQGPYNEQFF.

This clone came up once. The rearrangement links TRBV10-1 to TRBJ2-1; 13 bases line up with TRBD2. Germline CDR1 and CDR2: WNHNN and SYGVQD (reference sequence). The CDR3 contains 16 residues. J lost 2 bases, V lost 6 bases, and 4 bases had no gene match. This chain's CDR3 is CASSTGTSGTYNEQFF. DNA of the CDR3: TGCGCCAGCAGCACCGGGACTAGCGGGACCTACAATGAGCAGTTCTTC.

This sequence joins TRBV7-6 and TRBJ1-1; TRBD1 matches 7 bases. CDR1 and CDR2 (germline): SGHVS, FNYEAQ. V dropped 9 bases and J dropped 4; count of bases not matched to a gene: 8. This CDR3 contains 13 residues. CDR3 DNA: TGTGCCAGTTCTTTACAGGGGACCACTGAAGCTTTCTTT. Residues: CASSLQGTTEAFF.

The chain uses TRBV6-2 or TRBV6-3 and TRBJ2-5; 9 nucleotides align to TRBD2. The CDR3 contains 15 residues. V was clipped by 5 bases and J by 4 bases; unmatched bases: 8. Germline CDR1 and CDR2: MNHEY and SVGEGT. CDR3 in DNA: TGTGCCAGCAGTCGACGACTAGCGGTGTTAGAGACCCAGTACTTC. Translated, it gives CASSRRLAVLETQYF.

The chain links TRBV19 to TRBJ2-5; D is possibly TRBD2 (7 bases). The CDR3 is made up of 15 amino acids. Germline V gene lookup returns CDR1 LNHDA and CDR2 SQIVND (reference sequence). V shed 3 bases and J shed 5 bases, with 16 bases lying between them. The CDR3 protein is CASSIVGGAGETQYF. The CDR3 coding sequence is TGTGCCAGTAGTATTGTAGGGGGGGCCGGGGAGACCCAGTACTTC.

This chain joins TRBV2 and TRBJ2-5, with 10 bases aligning to TRBD2. The junction had 8 bases not matched to a gene; V was cut back by 1 base and J by 3 bases. CDR1 and CDR2 (germline): SNHLY, FYNNEI. The CDR3 is made up of 17 amino acids. The CDR3 sequence is CASSEEQGSGREETQYF. In DNA form, the CDR3 reads TGTGCCAGCAGTGAAGAGCAAGGGAGCGGGAGGGAAGAGACCCAGTACTTC.

The chain recombines TRBV11-2 with TRBJ2-7; a weak D match, TRBD2 (6 bases). The ends were cut back, 1 base at V and 6 bases at J, with 10 bases in the middle. The CDR3 length is 13 residues. Germline CDR1 is SGHAT and CDR2 is FQNNGV. The CDR3 nucleotides are TGTGCCAGCAGCTTAGTGAGGGGAGGCGAGCAGTACTTC. Translating it yields CASSLVRGGEQYF.

The V gene is TRBV29-1, the J gene TRBJ2-7, with a tentative D call TRBD2 (6 bases). V dropped 4 bases and J dropped 2 bases, with 18 bases sitting between them. The CDR3 totals 15 residues. Germline CDR1 and CDR2: SQVTM and ANQGSEA. The CDR3 DNA sequence: TGCAGCGTTGTCAGGACGCGGGACTTCCCCTACGAGCAGTACTTC. Translating it yields CSVVRTRDFPYEQYF.